This record concerns one T cell receptor beta chain sequence. Patients from Seattle were sampled longitudinally, starting during active infection. In the authors' workflow: Amplified reference gene primers provided the basis for estimating nucleated cell counts. The repertoire was sequenced with immunoSEQ multiplex PCR; TCRdb's copy has only in-frame clones and lacks some. Clonal size and the V and J genes are those of that table, whereas D and trimming came from the DNA. Seen here are approximately 290,000 clones, roughly four fifths observed once, and the top ten hold around 14%. CDR1 MNHEY and CDR2 SVGEGT come from the germline V gene. The CDR3 runs to 17 residues. Unmatched junction bases numbered 6, after V lost 2 bases and J lost 3 bases. The source of the sample is a study of blood T cell repertoires in COVID-19. Study-level background: Both acute and convalescent COVID-19 samples were obtained from the United States, Italy and Spain. From T cells, B-cell-depleted T cells, or PBMCs came the material, which was cDNA or gDNA.

The TCR comes from a person aged 65 to 85 with COVID-19, enrolled during active disease. The chain recombines TRBV6-2 or TRBV6-3 with TRBJ2-2, with 10 bases lining up with TRBD1. Sequenced input: peripheral blood. The CDR3 nucleotides are TGTGCCAGCAGTTACCCGACAGGGGGCGCGTACACCGGGGAGCTGTTTTTT. Protein product: CASSYPTGGAYTGELFF.